This note documents a single T cell receptor beta chain sequence. Using immunoSEQ multiplex PCR, the repertoire was profiled, and TCRdb retains in-frame clones only, with some absent. The sample consists of approximately 130,000 clones, around nine tenths of them appearing once. This entry belongs to a study of control samples from healthy donors and cancer patients. This CDR3 has 14 residues. Germline trimming cut 5 bases from V and 4 bases from J; bases unmatched to any gene: 5. CDR1 is KGHDR and CDR2 is SFDVKD in the germline V gene. This TCR was sampled from a man in his forties or fifties in good health. This rearrangement joins TRBV24-1 to TRBJ2-5, with 8 bases matching TRBD2. The sample was blood. CDR3 region: CATSGSGGPETQYF. Written as DNA, the CDR3 is TGTGCCACCAGTGGTTCGGGGGGGCCAGAGACCCAGTACTTC.